The 24 T cell receptor beta chains below were found in one sample sequenced in a study of cytomegalovirus exposure and HLA in healthy donors. With 60 Vbeta and 13 Jbeta primers, the PCR was carried out. Method: immunoSEQ multiplex PCR; TCRdb's copy keeps in-frame clones and lacks some. The sample yields 150,000 or so clones, about 85% seen once. The sequencing sample was made of PBMCs. The receptor source for this set is a man aged 25-40 years in good health and CMV-seropositive.

This clone has just a few counts. The J gene is TRBJ2-3, the V gene TRBV30; 8 bases are shared with TRBD2. The CDR3 is 14 residues long. Per germline, CDR1 GTSNPN and CDR2 SVGIG (reference sequence). V was pared by 0 bases and J by 4 bases, with 3 bases of the junction left unmatched. CDR3: CAWSVAGAADTQYF. The CDR3 DNA is TGTGCCTGGAGTGTAGCGGGGGCGGCAGATACGCAGTATTTT.

This clone was recorded a few times. This chain links TRBV23-1 with TRBJ1-1; tentatively, D is TRBD1 (6 bases). TRBV23-1 is known as an ORF, though its function is uncertain. This CDR3 has 14 residues. The germline V and J ends were trimmed by 2 bases and 5 bases, with 12 bases remaining between them. The CDR3 sequence is CASSQGQGKTEAFF. The CDR3 DNA is TGCGCCAGCAGTCAAGGCCAGGGGAAGACTGAAGCTTTCTTT.

This clone was observed a handful of times. The J gene is TRBJ2-7, the V gene TRBV30; D may be TRBD2 (6 bases). The V and J ends lost 0 bases and 3 bases respectively, with 9 bases between them. CDR1 is GTSNPN, CDR2 SVGIG, per germline (reference sequence). This CDR3 is 13 amino acids long. CDR3 nucleotides: TGTGCCTGGAGTGTGAGTAGCGGCTACGAGCAGTACTTC. It translates to CAWSVSSGYEQYF.

The rearrangement links TRBV18 to TRBJ2-2, with 7 bases fitting TRBD1. The CDR3 extends over 17 amino acids. Germline-derived CDR1 and CDR2 are KGHSH and LQKENI. J was trimmed by 2 bases and V by 1 base; bases with no gene match: 7. This chain's CDR3 is CASSPRAWTGNTGELFF. The CDR3 bases are TGTGCCAGCTCACCACGAGCGTGGACAGGAAACACCGGGGAGCTGTTTTTT.

V and J are TRBV9 and TRBJ2-5; tentative D call: TRBD2 (6 bases). Trimming stripped 4 bases from V and 1 base from J, with 14 bases between. The V gene's germline CDR1 is SGDLS and CDR2 YYNGEE. The CDR3 extends over 15 amino acids. CDR3 region: CASSPHGGVQETQYF. CDR3 in DNA: TGTGCCAGCAGCCCCCACGGAGGGGTCCAAGAGACCCAGTACTTC.

This chain joins TRBV4-1 and TRBJ1-1; 10 nucleotides align to TRBD1. Germline V lookup: CDR1 MGHRA, CDR2 YSYEKL. The V and J ends lost 4 bases and 0 bases, in that order; junction bases with no gene match: 8. This CDR3 comprises 17 residues. This chain's CDR3 is CASSPKGDRGVNTEAFF. CDR3 bases: TGCGCCAGCAGCCCAAAAGGGGACAGGGGTGTGAACACTGAAGCTTTCTTT.

The V and J genes are TRBV14 and TRBJ2-7; possibly TRBD1 for D (6 bases). The V end lost 4 bases, the J end lost 12 bases, and 13 bases lay between the germline ends. The CDR3 is 11 amino acids. The V gene's germline CDR1 is SGHDN and CDR2 FVKESK. In DNA form, the CDR3 reads TGTGCCAGCAGCCTAGGACAGAGAATGTACTTC. It codes for CASSLGQRMYF.

The chain carries TRBV7-6 and TRBJ2-7, with a possible D match to TRBD2 (6 bases). Trimming stripped 1 base from V and 6 bases from J, with 7 bases between. CDR3 length: 12 amino acids. Germline CDR1 reads SGHVS; CDR2 reads FNYEAQ. In DNA, the CDR3 is TGTGCCAGCAGCTTAGGGGGGGTCGAGCAGTACTTC. Translated: CASSLGGVEQYF.

The chain combines TRBV19 with TRBJ1-6, with D perhaps matching TRBD1 (6 bases). Germline V gene sequence: CDR1 LNHDA, CDR2 SQIVND (reference sequence). Deletions cut 3 bases from V and 5 bases from J, with 8 bases between. This CDR3 comprises 14 residues. CDR3 nucleotide sequence: TGTGCCAGTAGTATTCAGGGGAATAATTCACCCCTCCACTTT. Translation: CASSIQGNNSPLHF.

With regard to this clone: One junction end does not reproduce the germline sequence, and a read error may be involved. The chain is built from TRBV7-9 and TRBJ2-1, with 11 bases that match TRBD2. There are 15 residues in the CDR3. Germline V gene data show CDR1 as SEHNR and CDR2 as FQNEAQ (reference sequence). Here the CDR3 reads CSSSPTSGTYNEQFF. CDR3 in DNA: TGTTCCAGCAGCCCGACTAGCGGGACATACAATGAGCAGTTCTTC.

The V and J genes are TRBV18 and TRBJ1-1; the D gene is possibly TRBD1 (6 bases). V was cut by 1 base and J by 1 base, with 7 bases left in between. There are 14 residues in the CDR3. Looked up from germline, CDR1 is KGHSH and CDR2 is LQKENI. In DNA form, the CDR3 reads TGTGCCAGCTCACCACTACAGGGGAACACTGAAGCTTTCTTT. The encoded protein is CASSPLQGNTEAFF.

The CDR3 sequence is CASHLTGVNEKLFF. CDR3 DNA sequence: TGTGCCAGCCACTTGACAGGGGTGAATGAAAAACTGTTTTTT. The chain carries TRBV18 and TRBJ1-4; TRBD1 matches 8 bases. V shed 8 bases, J shed 5 bases, and the junction held 7 bases outside the gene matches. CDR3 size: 14 residues. Germline loops: CDR1 KGHSH, CDR2 LQKENI.

The genes are TRBV11-2 and TRBJ2-5; 12 bases align to TRBD2. J gave up 4 bases and V 0 bases, and 9 bases lay outside the gene matches. CDR3 length equals 18 residues. In germline, CDR1 is SGHAT, CDR2 FQNNGV. In DNA, the CDR3 is TGTGCCAGCAGCTTAGAAGGGCTAGCGGGAGGGCCGAGAGAGACCCAGTACTTC. Translated: CASSLEGLAGGPRETQYF.

The chain joins TRBV19 to TRBJ1-3, with 8 bases matching TRBD1. Germline lookup yields CDR1 LNHDA and CDR2 SQIVND (reference sequence). V dropped 4 bases and J dropped 1; count of bases not matched to a gene: 0. The CDR3 extends over 14 amino acids. DNA for the CDR3: TGTGCCAGTAGTAGGACAGGGTCTGGAAACACCATATATTTT. Protein product: CASSRTGSGNTIYF.

The chain recombines TRBV29-1 with TRBJ1-2, with 8 bases matching TRBD1. The J segment lost 5 bases and the V segment lost 7 bases, leaving 6 bases of the junction unmatched. Germline lookup yields CDR1 SQVTM and CDR2 ANQGSEA. CDR3 length: 12 amino acids. CDR3 region: CSAGGTGYGYTF. CDR3 nucleotides: TGCAGCGCCGGAGGGACAGGTTATGGCTACACCTTC.

The chain combines TRBV5-1 with TRBJ2-1, with a tentative D call TRBD2 (6 bases). From germline, CDR1 is SGHRS and CDR2 YFSETQ. This CDR3 contains 16 residues. V lost 0 bases and J 0 bases, leaving 10 bases between the germline ends. CDR3 sequence: CASSLGLGSSYNEQFF. CDR3 nucleotides: TGCGCCAGCAGCTTGGGACTAGGAAGCTCCTACAATGAGCAGTTCTTC.

This chain uses TRBV10-3 with TRBJ1-2; D ambiguous. CDR1 and CDR2 (germline): ENHRY, SYGVKD. This CDR3 contains 13 residues. V gave up 3 bases and J gave up 4 bases, with 9 bases separating them. The CDR3 DNA reads as TGTGCCATCAGTGATAGTACGGGCTATGGCTACACCTTC. This codes for CAISDSTGYGYTF.

This clone was counted between two and nine times. This chain connects TRBV5-8 to TRBJ2-2; 9 nucleotides align to TRBD1. V lost 4 bases and J lost 5; bases outside the gene matches: 3. Germline CDR1 reads SGHTS; CDR2 reads YDEGEE. This CDR3 comprises 14 residues. Here the CDR3 DNA reads TGTGCCAGCAGCCCGGGACAGGGAACCGGGGAGCTGTTTTTT. It translates to CASSPGQGTGELFF. Supplemented by reference TRBV5-8 and TRBJ2-2, the full variable domain reads EAGVTQSPTHLIKTRGQQATLRCSPISGHTSVYWYQQALGLGLQFLLWYDEGEERNRGNFPPRFSGRQFPNYSSELNVNALELEDSALYLCASSPGQGTGELFFGEGSRLTVL.

This sequence joins TRBV14 and TRBJ1-6; D ambiguous. CDR1 SGHDN and CDR2 FVKESK come from the germline V gene. V was clipped by 2 bases and J by 14 bases, with 13 bases between them. The length of the CDR3 is 13 residues. The CDR3 DNA reads as TGTGCCAGCAGCCAATTCCCCGAGGGAGCCCTCCACTTT. Protein product: CASSQFPEGALHF.

The V gene is TRBV7-9, the J gene TRBJ1-6; the D gene is possibly TRBD1 (5 bases). CDR1 is SEHNR and CDR2 is FQNEAQ in the germline V gene (reference sequence). V lost 1 base and J 11 bases, leaving 9 bases between the germline ends. The CDR3 consists of 13 residues. The CDR3 loop reads CASSLGQSTPLHF. As DNA, the CDR3 is TGTGCCAGCAGCTTAGGACAGTCTACACCCCTCCACTTT.

This chain links TRBV7-2 with TRBJ2-2; 14 nucleotides line up with TRBD2. J lost 5 bases, V lost 5 bases, and 7 bases had no gene match. Germline V CDR1 and CDR2: SGHTA, FQGNSA. The CDR3 is 17 amino acids. The CDR3 loop is CASSVTSGRARTGELFF. The CDR3, as DNA: TGTGCCAGCAGCGTGACTAGCGGGAGGGCCCGAACCGGGGAGCTGTTTTTT.

This chain joins TRBV5-1 and TRBJ1-4; possible D gene TRBD1, 6 bases. CDR1 and CDR2 (germline): SGHRS, YFSETQ. This CDR3 has 14 residues. The V end was cut by 4 bases, the J end by 8 bases, with 15 bases between. CDR3 bases: TGCGCCAGCAGCCCCACAGGGAACGCAGAAAAACTGTTTTTT. It is translated as CASSPTGNAEKLFF.

The CDR3 coding sequence is TGTGCCAGCAGCCCTCGACTAGCGGGAGGTCAAGAGCAGTACTTC. This gives the protein CASSPRLAGGQEQYF. The chain recombines TRBV28 with TRBJ2-7, with TRBD2 matching over 13 bases. V was pared by 6 bases and J by 7 bases, with 9 bases of the junction left unmatched. The CDR3 is made up of 15 amino acids. The V gene's germline CDR1 is MDHEN and CDR2 SYDVKM.

The chain joins TRBV11-2 to TRBJ2-1; perhaps TRBD1 as D (6 bases). The CDR3 is 17 amino acids. From germline, CDR1 is SGHAT and CDR2 FQNNGV. Trimming stripped 5 bases from V and 6 bases from J, with 23 bases between. CDR3 loop: CASSQNGVGGIFNEQFF. For the CDR3, the DNA is TGTGCCAGCAGCCAAAATGGGGTAGGGGGAATATTCAATGAGCAGTTCTTC.